A few counts support the clone carrying this T cell receptor (beta chain). Its antigen is unknown. The CDR3 extends over 14 amino acids. V was clipped by 0 bases and J by 5 bases, with 8 bases between them. Germline CDR1 is SGHAT and CDR2 is FQNNGV. This record comes from a study of CD8+ T cells in alopecia areata. The wider study: Twice a day, 5 to 10 mg of oral tofacitinib was administered to treated patients.

Treatment defined: oral pan-JAK inhibitor, 5-10 mg twice daily. From alopecia areata patients, lesional scalp punch biopsies and peripheral blood were collected. Study results and limitations: The study found higher clonality in lesional than normal scalp, especially in alopecia totalis/universalis. Alphabeta T cells residing in normal skin are also sequenced in scalp samples.

Extracted from the samples, RNA was reverse transcribed into cDNA to serve as the sequencing template. The table came from immunoSEQ multiplex PCR; TCRdb's copy has only in-frame clones and leaves some out. The sample lists 100,000 to 120,000 clones, 55% to 60% occurring once. This sequence joins TRBV11-2 and TRBJ1-5; D call uncertain. The sequence came from a human donor with alopecia areata. Sequences were derived from CD4+ T cells sorted from blood, sampled at week 24, from a patient treated with tofacitinib. The CDR3 here is CASSLDQSDQPQHF. The CDR3 DNA is TGTGCCAGCAGCTTAGATCAGAGTGATCAGCCCCAGCATTTT.